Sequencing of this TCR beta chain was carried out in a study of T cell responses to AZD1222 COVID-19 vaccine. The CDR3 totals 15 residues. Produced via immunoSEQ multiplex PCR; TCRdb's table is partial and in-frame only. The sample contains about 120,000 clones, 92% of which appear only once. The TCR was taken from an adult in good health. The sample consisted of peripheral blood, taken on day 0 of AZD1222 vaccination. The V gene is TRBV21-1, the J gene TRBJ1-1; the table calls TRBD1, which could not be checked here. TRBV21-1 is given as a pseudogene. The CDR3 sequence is CASSPWQGKTTEAFF. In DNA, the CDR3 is TGTGCCAGCAGTCCCTGGCAGGGAAAGACCACTGAAGCTTTCTTT.